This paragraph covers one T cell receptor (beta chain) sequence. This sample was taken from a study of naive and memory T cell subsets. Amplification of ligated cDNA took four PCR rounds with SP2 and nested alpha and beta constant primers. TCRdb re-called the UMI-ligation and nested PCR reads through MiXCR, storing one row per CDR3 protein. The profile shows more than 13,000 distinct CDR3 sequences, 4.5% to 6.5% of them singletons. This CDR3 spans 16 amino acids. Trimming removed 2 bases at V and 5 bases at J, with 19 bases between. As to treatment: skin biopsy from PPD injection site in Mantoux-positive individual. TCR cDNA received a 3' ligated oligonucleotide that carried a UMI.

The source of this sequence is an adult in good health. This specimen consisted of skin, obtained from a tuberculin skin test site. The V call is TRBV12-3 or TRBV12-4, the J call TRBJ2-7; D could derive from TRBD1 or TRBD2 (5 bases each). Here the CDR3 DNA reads TGTGCCAGCAGTTTATCACTGGGTGGGGGAACCCACGAGCAGTACTTC. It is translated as CASSLSLGGGTHEQYF.